The present T cell receptor (beta chain) was sequenced within a study of blood T cell repertoires in COVID-19. This CDR3 region has 15 residues. Germline V CDR1 and CDR2: SGDLS, YYNGEE. V gave up 0 bases and J gave up 3 bases, with 13 bases separating them. Authors' processing steps: Scientists estimated how many nucleated cells there were by amplifying reference gene primers. Sequencing used immunoSEQ multiplex PCR; TCRdb keeps in-frame clones, though not all of them. V and J calls and clone size are given by that table; D and trimming were obtained from the DNA. The sample records tens of thousands of clones, less than 85% being singletons.

This chain links TRBV9 with TRBJ2-7; no firm D call. The source material was peripheral blood. The TCR was taken from a human donor with acute or convalescent COVID-19. The donor label of this sample is uncertain. The CDR3 nucleotides read TGTGCCAGCAGCGTAGTGCCCCTGCAGGTCTACGAGCAGTACGTC. It encodes CASSVVPLQVYEQYV.